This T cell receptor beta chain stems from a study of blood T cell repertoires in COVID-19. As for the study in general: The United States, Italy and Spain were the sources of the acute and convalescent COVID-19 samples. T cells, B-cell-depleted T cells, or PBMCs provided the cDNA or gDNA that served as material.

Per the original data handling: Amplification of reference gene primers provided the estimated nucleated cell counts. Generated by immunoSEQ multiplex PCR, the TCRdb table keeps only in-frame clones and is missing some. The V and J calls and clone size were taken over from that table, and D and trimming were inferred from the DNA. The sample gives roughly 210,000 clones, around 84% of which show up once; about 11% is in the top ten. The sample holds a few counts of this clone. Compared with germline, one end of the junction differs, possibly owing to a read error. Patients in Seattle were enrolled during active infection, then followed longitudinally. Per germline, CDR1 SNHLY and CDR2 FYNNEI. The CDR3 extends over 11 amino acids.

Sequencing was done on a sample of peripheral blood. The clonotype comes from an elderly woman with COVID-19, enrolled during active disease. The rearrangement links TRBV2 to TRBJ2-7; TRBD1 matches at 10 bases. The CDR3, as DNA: TGTGCCAGCAGCAGAGACAGGGGGCACCACTTC. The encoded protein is CASSRDRGHHF.